These T cell receptor beta chains were read from a single sample in a study of blood T cell repertoires in COVID-19. Libraries were prepared by immunoSEQ multiplex PCR; TCRdb keeps only in-frame clonotypes and omits some of them. The table includes about 110,000 clones, 70% to 90% detected once. Sequenced material: peripheral blood. The receptors were sampled from a human donor in a cohort sampled during active COVID-19. Each CDR3 is given with its conserved first and last residue. Each record gives: clone size, D gene, V gene, J gene, CDR3 DNA, CDR3 protein. D genes are given only for firm matches. Clone sizes are given selectively: once, few, many, or a class where the clone is expanded.

clone size: -
D gene: -
V gene: TRBV9
J gene: TRBJ2-3
CDR3 DNA: TGTGCCAGCAGCGTAGCTTTGGATACGCAGTATTTT
CDR3 protein: CASSVALDTQYF

clone size: once
D gene: TRBD1
V gene: TRBV18
J gene: TRBJ2-7
CDR3 DNA: TGTGCCAGCTCACCACCGGGACAGTCCTACGAGCAGTACTTC
CDR3 protein: CASSPPGQSYEQYF

clone size: -
D gene: TRBD2
V gene: TRBV4-1
J gene: TRBJ2-1
CDR3 DNA: TGCGCCAGCAGCCAAGTGAGGTTACGCGGGAGGGCCACCTACAATGAGCAGTTCTTC
CDR3 protein: CASSQVRLRGRATYNEQFF

clone size: -
D gene: TRBD1
V gene: TRBV9
J gene: TRBJ2-2
CDR3 DNA: TGTGCCAGCAGCGTAGCCGGGGACAGGGGGCTCGGCGGGGAGCTGTTTTTT
CDR3 protein: CASSVAGDRGLGGELFF

clone size: -
D gene: -
V gene: TRBV29-1
J gene: TRBJ1-2
CDR3 DNA: TGCAGCGTCGTAGGAGTCTATGGCTACACCTTC
CDR3 protein: CSVVGVYGYTF

clone size: -
D gene: TRBD2
V gene: TRBV7-2
J gene: TRBJ2-1
CDR3 DNA: TGTGCCAGCAGCTTACTAGCGGGGGGTGGTGAGCAGTTCTTC
CDR3 protein: CASSLLAGGGEQFF

clone size: -
D gene: -
V gene: TRBV18
J gene: TRBJ1-2
CDR3 DNA: TGTGCCAGCTCACCTTCCAGGGATGACTATGGCTACACCTTC
CDR3 protein: CASSPSRDDYGYTF

clone size: -
D gene: -
V gene: TRBV12-3/TRBV12-4
J gene: TRBJ2-1
CDR3 DNA: TGTGCCAGCAGTTTAGCCCCGTACAATGAGCAGTTCTTC
CDR3 protein: CASSLAPYNEQFF

clone size: -
D gene: TRBD1
V gene: TRBV19
J gene: TRBJ2-1
CDR3 DNA: TGTGCCAGTAGTCCTCCCCCGGGACAGGGGCCCAGCAATGAGCAGTTCTTC
CDR3 protein: CASSPPPGQGPSNEQFF

clone size: few
D gene: -
V gene: TRBV7-2
J gene: TRBJ1-2
CDR3 DNA: TGTGCCAGCAGCTTAGGGTCGGGGAGAGGCTACACCTTC
CDR3 protein: CASSLGSGRGYTF

clone size: -
D gene: TRBD2
V gene: TRBV19
J gene: TRBJ2-3
CDR3 DNA: TGTGCCAGTAGTCCCGCGGGAGGGCCTGCAGATACGCAGTATTTT
CDR3 protein: CASSPAGGPADTQYF

clone size: once
D gene: TRBD1
V gene: TRBV2
J gene: TRBJ2-2
CDR3 DNA: TGTGCCAGCAGCGGGGGACAGGCGGCGTACACCGGGGAGCTGTTTTTT
CDR3 protein: CASSGGQAAYTGELFF

clone size: -
D gene: -
V gene: TRBV5-1
J gene: TRBJ2-5
CDR3 DNA: TGCGCCAGCAGCTTGGTTGTGGGGGGCCAAGAGACCCAGTACTTC
CDR3 protein: CASSLVVGGQETQYF

clone size: -
D gene: -
V gene: TRBV9
J gene: TRBJ1-3
CDR3 DNA: TGTGCCAGCAGCGTAGCCCCCGAGAGAAACACCATATATTTT
CDR3 protein: CASSVAPERNTIYF

clone size: -
D gene: -
V gene: TRBV24-1
J gene: TRBJ2-1
CDR3 DNA: TGTGCCACCAGTGATTGGGGCGGAGCGGGCATCTACAATGAGCAGTTCTTC
CDR3 protein: CATSDWGGAGIYNEQFF

clone size: few
D gene: -
V gene: TRBV6-6
J gene: TRBJ2-1
CDR3 DNA: TGTGCCACCACCGACCCACCAGGGGTCAATGAGCAGTTCTTC
CDR3 protein: CATTDPPGVNEQFF

clone size: -
D gene: TRBD2
V gene: TRBV2
J gene: TRBJ2-1
CDR3 DNA: TGTGCCAGCAGTGAATTACTAGCGGGTGAGCAGTTCTTC
CDR3 protein: CASSELLAGEQFF